This T cell receptor delta chain appears in the sequencing data of a study of gamma-delta chains in newborns, infants, children (dated by TCRdb to the late 2010s). Regarding the research as a whole: According to the study title, microbial exposure causes polyclonal expansion of innate gammadelta T cells right after birth. Right after human newborns were born, the researchers looked at the way microbial exposure shaped their populations of innate gammadelta T cells.

As a fraction of the sample, this clone is medium-sized (0.01 to 0.1%). The antigen it recognizes is unknown. The record has no base qualities; no much larger clone is one base away. Trimmed from V: 3 bases; trimmed from J: 0 bases; junction bases lacking a gene match: 21. In the germline V gene, CDR1 corresponds to GEAIGNYY and CDR2 to EKD. There are 20 amino acids in the CDR3, from cysteine to phenylalanine inclusive. Only the CDR3 DNA is retained, 60 bases long and in frame from the first base. The listed sequencing device is Illumina MiSeq. TCRdb called clones from the public reads with CATT, and repeated DNA sequences were later combined into one row. Recorded for this sample are about 4,200 delta-chain clones; around 15% of them occurred a single time. Of the sample, 7.5% to 9.5% falls within the top ten clones.

Here the chain combines TRDV2 and TRDJ1, with TRDD3 identical over 7 junction bases. This sequence originates from a child who was a newborn, infant or young child, either healthy, febrile or measles-vaccinated (not recorded which). The sample consisted of blood. The CDR3 here reads CACDGLVTAPDTGYTDKLIF. In nucleotide form, the sequence is TGTGCCTGTGACGGGCTCGTAACGGCGCCGGATACGGGATACACCGATAAACTCATCTTT.